One and the same sample provided the 3 T cell receptor beta chains below, sequenced in a study of cytomegalovirus exposure and HLA in healthy donors. Sequencing was performed with immunoSEQ multiplex PCR; in TCRdb, only in-frame clones are kept and a portion is missing. The sample includes 150,000 to 200,000 clones, approximately 80% of them seen just once. Sequencing used PBMCs. These receptors were collected from a man younger than 45 in good health and CMV-seropositive.

This chain links TRBV19 with TRBJ1-1; a weak D match, TRBD1 (6 bases). From germline, CDR1 is LNHDA and CDR2 SQIVND (reference sequence). V was cut by 7 bases and J by 1 base, with 10 bases left in between. The length of the CDR3 is 13 residues. In DNA form, the CDR3 reads TGTGCCAGTAACTCACAGGGGAACACTGAAGCTTTCTTT. It yields the protein CASNSQGNTEAFF.

This sequence joins TRBV9 and TRBJ2-7; TRBD2 matches at 10 bases. Germline V gene sequence: CDR1 SGDLS, CDR2 YYNGEE. V lost 4 bases to trimming and J lost 3 bases; unmatched junction nucleotides: 4. This CDR3 is built from 14 residues. CDR3 in amino acids: CASSRTSGIYEQYF. In DNA, the CDR3 is TGTGCCAGCAGCCGGACTAGCGGAATCTACGAGCAGTACTTC.

The chain links TRBV6-1 to TRBJ1-4; D gene uncertain. Germline V lookup: CDR1 MNHNS, CDR2 SASEGT. V lost 1 base and J 7 bases, leaving 10 bases between the germline ends. The CDR3 extends over 14 amino acids. The CDR3 DNA is TGTGCCAGCAGTGAAGGGGTTCCGGGTGAAAAACTGTTTTTT. It translates to CASSEGVPGEKLFF.